This T cell receptor (beta chain) appears in the sequencing data of a study of blood T cell repertoires in COVID-19 (dated by TCRdb to the early 2020s). About the study as a whole: Samples covering the acute and convalescent phases of COVID-19 were provided by collaborators in the United States, Italy and Spain. The prospective study material was composed of cDNA or gDNA derived from T cells, B-cell-depleted T cells, or PBMCs. The dataset comprised deeply sampled blood TCRbeta repertoires from subjects exposed to, actively infected with, or recovered from COVID-19. A freely available public database, intended as a resource for researchers studying the immune response to SARS-CoV-2, is where the repertoires were released. Samples came from the ongoing ImmuneRACE study (first 160 participants) plus 1,254 subjects from 6 global collaborators. Nearly every sample came with metadata listing a de-identified subject ID, COVID-19 status, age in years and sex. Where available, HLA class I and class II types were taken from metadata supplied by the sample provider and were not determined by assay-based typing.

The paper's findings and limits, for the study overall: How much clinical and demographic metadata was included differed by source and by participant, and the metadata was provided uncurated.

In the prospective study, participants were roughly 18 to 100 years old, resided in about 25 geographic areas of the United States, and were enrolled through a virtual design. To assign participants to cohorts, the prospective study relied on clinical history that participants themselves reported in a screening survey and a study questionnaire. Each participant in the prospective study had whole blood, serum and a nasopharyngeal or oropharyngeal swab collected by mobile phlebotomists. Participants in the prospective study had the option to provide additional blood draws and questionnaires over a roughly two-month period. Before DNA extraction, blood samples from the prospective study were shipped at room temperature or frozen. The CDR3 runs 16 residues from the cysteine to the phenylalanine. The sequence is cut down to CDR3 DNA, 48 bases in frame from base 1. Deletion took 5 bases off V and 0 bases off J, with a span of 16 bases between the germline ends. CDR1 MNHEY and CDR2 SMNVEV are derived from the germline V gene (reference sequence).

TCRbeta CDR3 regions were amplified from genomic DNA using the immunoSEQ Assay, a bias-controlled multiplex PCR. The study's processing was this. The number of nucleated cells in each sample was estimated from the amplification of reference gene primers within the assay. To quantify the absolute abundance of each unique TCRbeta CDR3 rearrangement, sequence reads were collapsed and filtered. For each sample, productive Simpson clonality was calculated as the square root of Simpson's diversity index across productive rearrangements. Not all clones reach the TCRdb copy of this immuneACCESS table, which keeps in-frame sequences only. Checked studies attribute under half of the gap to unresolved V genes and leave the rest unexplained. The V and J calls and clone size were taken over from that table, and D and trimming were inferred from the DNA. The sample contains some 250,000 clones, roughly 91% of them found a single time. About 2.3% of the sample is held by the ten biggest clonotypes.

As regards this clone: Its cognate antigen has yet to be identified. No much larger clone exists at a distance of one base, and base qualities are not known.

The sequence links TRBV27 to TRBJ2-5; perhaps TRBD2 is the D gene, with 5 bases matching. The sequence came from a woman aged 40 to 50 with acute COVID-19. Specimen: PBMCs or T cells enriched from blood (not recorded which). CDR3 sequence: CASSRNNPGYQETQYF. The DNA is TGTGCCAGCAGTAGAAATAACCCGGGATACCAAGAGACCCAGTACTTC.